One sample yielded the 21 T cell receptor beta chains listed below, sequenced in a study of T cells in Graves' hyperthyroidism and ophthalmopathy. Template material for amplifying TCR beta CDR3 regions consisted of RNA transcripts. The HTBI primer set served for first-round RT-PCR of the TCR CDR3. MiXCR, applied by TCRdb to the multiplex PCR reads, yields one record per CDR3 protein. The sample has 310,000 or so distinct CDR3 sequences; around 15% are singletons. Sequencing was carried out using blood. The receptors were sampled from an older woman with Graves' ophthalmopathy.

This clonotype came up many times. The chain has TRBV2 and TRBJ1-5; no firm D call. CDR3 length: 12 amino acids. Germline CDR1 SNHLY, CDR2 FYNNEI. V gave up 6 bases and J gave up 4 bases, with 7 bases separating them. The CDR3 region has the DNA TGTGCCAGCAGAGAGGAGAATCAGCCCCAGCATTTT. Its translation: CASREENQPQHF.

Concerning this clonotype: This may be a read error, as it is one base from a much larger clone. The chain employs TRBV12-3 or TRBV12-4 and TRBJ2-3, with 9 bases matching TRBD1. This CDR3 is built from 16 residues. J lost 2 bases, V lost 7 bases, and 10 bases had no gene match. CDR3 amino acids: CASMPFRTGDTDTQYF. The CDR3 DNA reads TGTGCCAGCATGCCCTTTAGGACAGGGGACACAGATACGCAGTATTTT.

This chain joins TRBV7-6 and TRBJ2-1; TRBD2 aligns across 13 bases. The V segment lost 3 bases and the J segment 8 bases; nucleotides outside the gene matches: 13. Germline V lookup: CDR1 SGHVS, CDR2 FNYEAQ. CDR3 size: 18 residues. CDR3 sequence (DNA): TGTGCCAGCAGCTTTCAACTAGGACTAGCGGGAGATTTCTATGAGCAGTTCTTC. It yields the protein CASSFQLGLAGDFYEQFF.

This clonotype was recorded many times. The rearrangement links TRBV20-1 to TRBJ2-7; the D gene is possibly TRBD2 (5 bases). V lost 5 bases and J lost 4, with 15 bases in between. This CDR3 spans 13 amino acids. CDR1 and CDR2 (germline): DFQATT, SNEGSKA (reference sequence). CDR3 bases: TGCAGTGCTGGAGGCCTAAACCTATACGAGCAGTACTTC. Its protein product is CSAGGLNLYEQYF.

The CDR3 DNA reads as TGTGCCAGCAGCTTAGAGATAGCGGTCTCTGGCAATGAGCAGTTCTTC. Its translation is CASSLEIAVSGNEQFF. The V and J genes are TRBV7-8 and TRBJ2-1; D is possibly TRBD2 (6 bases). Trimming shortened V by 1 base and J by 6 bases, and 16 bases separated the two germline ends. The CDR3 is 16 amino acids. CDR1 SGHVS and CDR2 FQNEAQ come from the germline V gene. Full variable domain (missing parts from reference TRBV7-8 and TRBJ2-1): GAGVSQSPRYKVAKRGQDVALRCDPISGHVSLFWYQQALGQGPEFLTYFQNEAQLDKSGLPSDRFFAERPEGSVSTLKIQRTQQEDSAVYLCASSLEIAVSGNEQFFGPGTRLTVL.

The rearrangement joins TRBV4-1 to TRBJ1-1; 7 bases align to TRBD1. The CDR3 length is 15 residues. J gave up 0 bases and V 4 bases, and 5 bases lay outside the gene matches. Germline V gene lookup returns CDR1 MGHRA and CDR2 YSYEKL. The chain's CDR3 is CASSPWDSMNTEAFF. The DNA for the CDR3 is TGCGCCAGCAGCCCCTGGGACAGCATGAACACTGAAGCTTTCTTT.

This clonotype was observed a handful of times. The chain links TRBV4-3 to TRBJ1-5, with 7 positions matching TRBD1. The ends lost 3 bases at V and 6 bases at J; junction bases unmatched: 14. The CDR3 contains 17 residues. Germline V CDR1 and CDR2: LGHNA, YSLEER. CDR3 nucleotides: TGCGCCAGCAGCCAGAATATAGTGTCGGCAGGGGGTCAGCCCCAGCATTTT. Protein: CASSQNIVSAGGQPQHF.

The chain carries TRBV28 and TRBJ1-5, with a tentative D call TRBD1 (5 bases). CDR1 and CDR2 from the germline V gene are MDHEN and SYDVKM. The CDR3 has 14 amino acids. V lost 9 bases to trimming and J lost 5 bases, with 17 bases between them. The CDR3 protein is CASEGRRTYQPQHF. In DNA, the CDR3 is TGTGCCAGTGAGGGACGGCGGACATATCAGCCCCAGCATTTT.

The sample holds a few counts of this clonotype. V usage is TRBV5-5 and J usage is TRBJ1-2, with D unclear. Per germline, CDR1 SGHKS and CDR2 YYEKEE (reference sequence). Between the trimmed V and J ends, which lost 4 bases and 8 bases, there was a span of 12 bases. This CDR3 is 12 amino acids long. Here the CDR3 reads CASSPEFLGYTF. For the CDR3, the DNA is TGTGCCAGCAGCCCCGAATTTTTAGGCTACACCTTC.

This clonotype was detected only a few times. The V call is TRBV4-2, the J call TRBJ2-1, with 7 bases lining up with TRBD1. The CDR3 contains 16 residues. Germline V gene data show CDR1 as LGHNA and CDR2 as YNFKEQ. Unmatched junction bases numbered 5, after V lost 0 bases and J lost 3 bases. The CDR3 is CASSQEGQSIYNEQFF. CDR3 coding DNA: TGTGCCAGCAGCCAAGAGGGACAGAGCATCTACAATGAGCAGTTCTTC.

This clonotype was picked up a small number of times. At one boundary the junction diverges from the germline segment, which might be a read error. The V and J genes are TRBV6-4 and TRBJ2-1, with 9 bases aligning to TRBD2. The CDR3 is made up of 16 amino acids. Germline loops: CDR1 MRHNA, CDR2 SNTAGT. In nucleotides, the CDR3 is TGTGCCAGCAATGACTGGGCGGGAGGGCCCATCCATGAGCAGTTCTTC. Amino acids: CASNDWAGGPIHEQFF.

At least ten counts were recorded for this clonotype. The chain couples TRBV4-2 to TRBJ2-7, with 9 bases aligning to TRBD2. Per the germline V gene, CDR1 is LGHNA and CDR2 is YNFKEQ. This CDR3 is 16 amino acids long. The V and J ends lost 4 bases and 0 bases, in that order; junction bases with no gene match: 7. The CDR3 DNA follows: TGTGCCAGCAGCCCAGGGCTTAGCGGGAGCTCCTACGAGCAGTACTTC. Translating gives CASSPGLSGSSYEQYF.

This clonotype has a count of ten or more. V gene TRBV10-3 combines with J gene TRBJ2-7; 8 bases match TRBD1. Trimming took 6 bases from V and 2 from J; bases not matched to a gene: 6. The CDR3 loop spans 14 amino acids. The germline V gene encodes CDR1 ENHRY and CDR2 SYGVKD. The DNA of the CDR3 is TGTGCCATCAGGGGGGACAGGCGGACCTACGAGCAGTACTTC. It specifies CAIRGDRRTYEQYF.

This clonotype was seen many times. The chain couples TRBV28 to TRBJ2-5; 7 bases agree with TRBD1. The V gene's germline CDR1 is MDHEN and CDR2 SYDVKM. The J segment lost 1 base and the V segment lost 4 bases, leaving 6 bases of the junction unmatched. The CDR3 is made up of 15 amino acids. The CDR3 region has the DNA TGTGCCAGCAGTTCTTCCGGGACAGCCCAAGAGACCCAGTACTTC. This encodes CASSSSGTAQETQYF.

This clonotype turned up a few times. The chain has TRBV5-1 and TRBJ2-5; no reliable D call. Trimming removed 7 bases at V and 4 bases at J, with 14 bases between. The CDR3 consists of 13 residues. Per germline, CDR1 SGHRS and CDR2 YFSETQ. This chain's CDR3 is CASAQSTGETQYF. The CDR3, as DNA: TGCGCCAGCGCCCAAAGCACCGGAGAGACCCAGTACTTC.

This clonotype was found a few times. The rearrangement links TRBV10-3 to TRBJ1-3; unclear D gene. V dropped 6 bases and J dropped 1 base, with 7 bases sitting between them. Per germline, CDR1 ENHRY and CDR2 SYGVKD. There are 13 residues in the CDR3. CDR3 bases: TGTGCCATCAGCCCATTATCTGGAAACACCATATATTTT. Translating gives CAISPLSGNTIYF.

This clonotype has just a few counts. V usage is TRBV12-3 or TRBV12-4 and J usage is TRBJ2-1, with a weak D call TRBD1 (6 bases). V lost 6 bases and J lost 12, with 15 bases in between. The CDR3 runs 12 residues. CDR3 sequence (DNA): TGTGCCAGCAGCCCGAACAGGGACGGGCAGTTCTTC. This gives the protein CASSPNRDGQFF.

Regarding this clonotype: A much larger clone sits a single nucleotide away, making a read error possible. The chain links TRBV2 to TRBJ1-2; D is ambiguous. V was clipped by 5 bases and J by 0 bases, with 7 bases between them. The germline gives CDR1 SNHLY, CDR2 FYNNEI. This CDR3 region has 13 residues. CDR3 in DNA: TGTGCCAGCAGTAGAAGGACTAACTATGGCTACACCTTC. Translation gives CASSRRTNYGYTF.

This clonotype has ten or more counts. The V call is TRBV7-9, the J call TRBJ2-3; D is undetermined. From germline, CDR1 is SEHNR and CDR2 FQNEAQ (reference sequence). V was shortened by 1 base and J by 6 bases, with 11 bases between the two germline ends. CDR3 size: 14 residues. The CDR3 DNA reads as TGTGCCAGCAGCTTAGGGGTGGCATCGGATACGCAGTATTTT. This codes for CASSLGVASDTQYF.

The V and J genes are TRBV4-1 and TRBJ1-2, with 8 bases that match TRBD1. This CDR3 comprises 15 residues. Germline V lookup: CDR1 MGHRA, CDR2 YSYEKL. V lost 4 bases, J lost 6 bases, and 10 bases stayed unmatched. The CDR3 DNA sequence: TGCGCCAGCAGCCGACCCACAGGGGGAGTTGATGGCTACACCTTC. Translated: CASSRPTGGVDGYTF.

This clonotype has ten or more counts. V and J are TRBV12-3 or TRBV12-4 and TRBJ2-7; 8 bases align to TRBD1. With 6 bases clipped from V and 5 bases from J, the junction kept 9 bases outside the gene matches. CDR3 length equals 14 residues. This CDR3 is CASSHGQGSHEQYF. The CDR3 nucleotides are TGTGCCAGCAGCCACGGACAGGGATCCCACGAGCAGTACTTC.